This TCR beta chain was identified in a study of T cell responses to AZD1222 COVID-19 vaccine (TCRdb year 2021). About the study as a whole: A total of 230 to 250 trial participants underwent TCR sequencing, of whom nearly 210 received two doses of AZD1222 and approximately 25 received two doses of the MenACWY control vaccine. Trial participants were enrolled by age into 18-55, 56-69 and 70-plus year subgroups, with around 140, 26 and 57 TCR-sequenced participants respectively.

From the germline V gene (reference sequence), CDR1 is LNHNV and CDR2 is YYDKDF. V lost 0 bases and J lost 7 bases; the stretch between them is 10 bases long. Reading from cysteine to phenylalanine, the CDR3 counts 13 amino acids. Only the CDR3 region is kept as DNA, spanning 39 bases read in frame from base 1. The CDR3 regions of human TCRbeta chains were analyzed by immunosequencing. The published analysis was carried out like this. Repertoire TCRs were matched against a reference library of SARS-CoV-2-specific TCRs generated with the MIRA antigen-specificity platform. Breadth was defined as the fraction of unique TCRs that were SARS-CoV-2-associated, and depth was defined as the fraction of total T cells that were SARS-CoV-2-associated. Each spike-specific TCR was assigned to its reactive spike region and to a CD4 or CD8 class using the MIRA data. Log10-transformed breadth and depth values were compared by one-way ANOVA with Sidak's multiple comparisons tests. As stored in TCRdb, this immuneACCESS dataset retains in-frame rearrangements with V and J assigned. A fraction of the clones does not appear; measured against another copy, unresolved V genes explain less than half of the discrepancy, and the remainder lacks a known reason. D and trimming come from the DNA, and the V and J calls and clone size come from that table. The sample contains approximately 300,000 clones, around 93% of them found a single time. Less than 0.6% of the sample lies in the top ten.

Notes on this clone: The specificity of this receptor is unknown. Per-base quality was not reported, and no clone a single base away is much larger than it.

What this sample's time point label stands for: about 28 days (+/-7) after the second vaccine dose. AZD1222 recipients whose second dose came at about 4 weeks and those whose second dose came at about 12 weeks were combined into one group, since spike-specific TCR depth and breadth did not differ between the two schedules. The vaccinee samples were drawn from two UK trials, COV001 and COV002, one of which was a single-blind randomized controlled phase 2/3 trial testing AZD1222 (ChAdOx1 nCoV-19) in healthy adults. For TCRbeta chain sequencing, PBMC samples from trial participants were taken at day 0 and at day 28 after the second dose. Points the paper makes about the study in general: Conclusions about previously exposed vaccinees were limited because only a handful of AZD1222 recipients were SARS-CoV-2 seropositive at baseline. After two AZD1222 doses, spike-specific TCR breadth and depth were significantly higher than at day 0 and than in MenACWY recipients. The 56-69-year group was small, and its depth increase did not reach significance, likely because of low power. Most participants were white British and females outnumbered males, and the authors suggested that clonal diversity may have been underestimated. Nearly half of unique spike-specific TCRs reportedly recognized epitopes outside regions mutated in the B.1.351 and B.1.1.7 variants. Vaccine-associated CD4 TCRs spanned the whole spike protein, with dominant responses in regions 160-218 and 743-854. Because no samples from the day 14 peak response were available, repertoires could be characterized only after the peak T cell response.

The sequence was obtained from an adult who received the AZD1222 COVID-19 vaccine. Source: peripheral blood, taken 28 days after the second AZD1222 dose. This chain is built from TRBV15 and TRBJ2-7; the D segment could be TRBD1, given 5 matching bases. The nucleotide sequence reads as follows: TGTGCCACCAGCAGAGATGAAGGGGTTGAGCAGTACTTC. Protein translation: CATSRDEGVEQYF. This CDR3, with the reference TRBV15 and TRBJ2-7 proteins standing in past its ends, gives the full variable domain DAMVIQNPRYQVTQFGKPVTLSCSQTLNHNVMYWYQQKSSQAPKLLFHYYDKDFNNEADTPDNFQSRRPNTSFCFLDIRSPGLGDTAMYLCATSRDEGVEQYFGPGTRLTVT.